The source of this T cell receptor (beta chain) is a study of blood T cell repertoires in COVID-19. Study-level background: COVID-19 samples from acute and convalescent phases originated in the United States, Italy and Spain.

With 1 base removed from V and 3 bases from J, the gap between germline ends came to 16 bases. CDR1 is LGHNA, CDR2 YSLEER, per germline. This CDR3 comprises 16 residues. This clone was seen once. In the original analysis: It was from reference gene primer amplification that nucleated cell counts were estimated. TCRdb's table, derived via immunoSEQ multiplex PCR, lists solely in-frame clones and lacks some. V, J and clone size derive from that table, while D and trimming were established from the DNA sequence. Found here are 430,000 or so clones, about 88% of them singletons; the top ten hold 1.2% to 1.5%. The age range of participants was about 18 to 95 years, with residence in about two dozen US areas. Shortly before study entry, within 2 weeks, exposed participants had met a COVID-19 case.

Specimen: PBMCs or T cells enriched from blood (not recorded which). The TCR sequence derives from a young woman who had been exposed to COVID-19. The genes are TRBV4-3 and TRBJ2-7; D might be TRBD2 (5 bases). This chain's CDR3 is CASSQGPRGFVYEQYF. CDR3 coding DNA: TGCGCCAGCAGCCAAGGACCCCGGGGTTTTGTCTACGAGCAGTACTTC.